The rows below give T cell receptor beta chains drawn from one sample of a study of blood T cell repertoires in COVID-19. Repertoires were generated with immunoSEQ multiplex PCR, while TCRdb's copy carries only in-frame clones and drops some. The table shows tens of thousands of clones, with approximately 80% occurring only once. The sample taken for sequencing was peripheral blood. The receptors originated from a man aged 80 or over with acute or convalescent COVID-19. Each CDR3 is given without its conserved first and last residue. A D gene is named only where the DNA matches it firmly.

j_call: TRBJ1-2; v_call: TRBV7-2; d_call: .; cdr3_aa: ASSLLQGGRKSGYT
j_call: TRBJ2-7; v_call: TRBV19; d_call: .; cdr3_aa: ATTKTRGATLYEQY
j_call: TRBJ1-2; v_call: TRBV28; d_call: TRBD1; cdr3_aa: ASSAVATGANYGYT
j_call: TRBJ1-2; v_call: TRBV12-5; d_call: TRBD1; cdr3_aa: ASGLDDRGSGYT
j_call: TRBJ2-5; v_call: TRBV7-2; d_call: .; cdr3_aa: ASSPQGETQY
j_call: TRBJ2-3; v_call: TRBV5-1; d_call: TRBD1; cdr3_aa: ASSLGQGVYTDTQY
j_call: TRBJ1-1; v_call: TRBV7-3; d_call: TRBD1; cdr3_aa: ASSSGQGNTEAF
j_call: TRBJ1-2; v_call: TRBV24-1; d_call: TRBD1; cdr3_aa: ATSDWGGQGKDYGYT
j_call: TRBJ2-7; v_call: TRBV5-5; d_call: TRBD2; cdr3_aa: ASSPGGGDEQY
j_call: TRBJ2-1; v_call: TRBV5-1; d_call: TRBD2; cdr3_aa: ASSLGLAAIPRGNEQF
j_call: TRBJ2-7; v_call: TRBV20-1; d_call: .; cdr3_aa: SARDEAYRH
j_call: TRBJ1-2; v_call: TRBV6-5; d_call: TRBD1; cdr3_aa: ASTYDRGLDYGYT
j_call: TRBJ1-1; v_call: TRBV7-2; d_call: .; cdr3_aa: ASSLARQTGFIEAF
j_call: TRBJ2-2; v_call: TRBV7-7; d_call: TRBD1; cdr3_aa: ASSFETGGTGELF
j_call: TRBJ1-5; v_call: TRBV5-4; d_call: .; cdr3_aa: ASSLVGEPQH
j_call: TRBJ2-2; v_call: TRBV7-6; d_call: .; cdr3_aa: ASSPRYRFANTGELF
j_call: TRBJ2-3; v_call: TRBV5-1; d_call: .; cdr3_aa: ASSLSQRSSTDTQY
j_call: TRBJ1-6; v_call: TRBV5-5; d_call: TRBD1; cdr3_aa: ASSLDGTGGSNSPLH
j_call: TRBJ2-3; v_call: TRBV11-2; d_call: TRBD2; cdr3_aa: ASSLRTSGDTQY
j_call: TRBJ2-2; v_call: TRBV5-4; d_call: TRBD1; cdr3_aa: ASSLTGGPTGELF
j_call: TRBJ1-2; v_call: TRBV6-5; d_call: TRBD1; cdr3_aa: ASSTLGTGHYGYT
j_call: TRBJ2-3; v_call: TRBV5-1; d_call: .; cdr3_aa: ASSLVSSADTQY
j_call: TRBJ1-2; v_call: TRBV6-2/TRBV6-3; d_call: TRBD1; cdr3_aa: ASSIDIPRGLKYYGYT
j_call: TRBJ2-1; v_call: TRBV7-7; d_call: TRBD1; cdr3_aa: ASSQGSSYNEQF
j_call: TRBJ2-3; v_call: TRBV6-2/TRBV6-3; d_call: TRBD2; cdr3_aa: ASSPGTSVTDTQY
j_call: TRBJ2-2; v_call: TRBV2; d_call: .; cdr3_aa: AGQRGTSNTGELF
j_call: TRBJ1-6; v_call: TRBV30; d_call: .; cdr3_aa: AWSVAQFNSPLH
j_call: TRBJ2-3; v_call: TRBV4-3; d_call: TRBD2; cdr3_aa: ASSHARLAGGQGDTQY
j_call: TRBJ1-3; v_call: TRBV27; d_call: .; cdr3_aa: ASSLSARGDPSSGNTIY
j_call: TRBJ2-1; v_call: TRBV7-9; d_call: TRBD1; cdr3_aa: ASSRTGVDEQF
j_call: TRBJ2-1; v_call: TRBV10-2; d_call: .; cdr3_aa: ASKIDNEQF
j_call: TRBJ1-1; v_call: TRBV6-2/TRBV6-3; d_call: TRBD1; cdr3_aa: ASSTPEQGVTEAF
j_call: TRBJ1-1; v_call: TRBV3-1/TRBV3-2; d_call: .; cdr3_aa: ASSRTSNTEAF
j_call: TRBJ2-7; v_call: TRBV5-1; d_call: TRBD1; cdr3_aa: ASSLGGDRGSYEQY
j_call: TRBJ2-7; v_call: TRBV25-1; d_call: .; cdr3_aa: ASSRDTYEQY
j_call: TRBJ1-5; v_call: TRBV3-1/TRBV3-2; d_call: .; cdr3_aa: ASSQTLISNQPQH
j_call: TRBJ1-1; v_call: TRBV7-9; d_call: .; cdr3_aa: ASSPRTGSNTEAF